These 28 T cell receptor beta chains were sequenced from one sample in a study of T cells after posttransplantation cyclophosphamide. TCRdb's copy holds only in-frame clones and misses some; the assay was immunoSEQ multiplex PCR. The data show about 40,000 clones, with none appearing a single time. The sequencing input was PBMCs. These receptors came from a young man in good health and a related stem cell transplant donor.

In its sample, this clone was seen a few times. This chain links TRBV14 with TRBJ2-5, with TRBD1 matching over 9 bases. The CDR3 runs to 14 residues. Germline V gene lookup returns CDR1 SGHDN and CDR2 FVKESK. The junction had 6 bases not matched to a gene; V was cut back by 5 bases and J by 5 bases. This CDR3 is CASSGTGMRETQYF. Written as DNA, the CDR3 is TGTGCCAGCAGCGGGACAGGGATGAGGGAGACCCAGTACTTC.

There are many counts of this clone. This chain links TRBV19 with TRBJ1-5; TRBD1 matches at 7 bases. This CDR3 is built from 14 residues. V shed 8 bases and J 4 bases; nucleotides not matched to a gene: 8. The V gene's germline CDR1 is LNHDA and CDR2 SQIVND (reference sequence). CDR3 in amino acids: CASRQGLGNQPQHF. The CDR3 bases are TGTGCCAGTCGACAGGGCCTGGGGAATCAGCCCCAGCATTTT.

This clone was recorded at least ten times. This chain joins TRBV9 and TRBJ2-1; 10 positions match TRBD2. The CDR3 consists of 14 residues. Germline loops: CDR1 SGDLS, CDR2 YYNGEE. V lost 0 bases to trimming and J lost 12 bases; unmatched junction nucleotides: 6. CDR3 sequence reads: CASSVATSGDRQFF. The CDR3 coding sequence is TGTGCCAGCAGCGTAGCTACTAGCGGGGACCGGCAGTTCTTC.

This clone was seen repeatedly, ten times or more. The chain uses TRBV6-1 and TRBJ1-1; D is possibly TRBD1 (5 bases). Between the trimmed V and J ends, which lost 1 base and 5 bases, there was a span of 11 bases. The CDR3 has 14 amino acids. Per the germline V gene, CDR1 is MNHNS and CDR2 is SASEGT. The CDR3 region has the DNA TGTGCCAGCAGTGAAGTGGGGGGGTCAACTGAAGCTTTCTTT. Translated: CASSEVGGSTEAFF.

This clone was counted ten times or more. The chain uses TRBV19 and TRBJ2-3; weak D call: TRBD1 (5 bases). The CDR3 length is 17 residues. Germline loops: CDR1 LNHDA, CDR2 SQIVND (reference sequence). The V and J ends lost 3 bases and 2 bases respectively, with 18 bases between them. This CDR3 is CASSMGPPALTTDTQYF. The CDR3 DNA sequence: TGTGCCAGTAGTATGGGGCCCCCAGCGCTCACCACAGATACGCAGTATTTT.

This clone was recorded at least ten times. The rearrangement joins TRBV12-3 or TRBV12-4 to TRBJ1-3; D might be TRBD1 (6 bases). Trimming took 6 bases from V and 2 from J, leaving 14 bases between them. CDR3 size: 15 residues. In nucleotides, the CDR3 is TGTGCCAGCAGGCCACAGGGTACGGCTGGAAACACCATATATTTT. Amino acid sequence: CASRPQGTAGNTIYF.

In its sample, this clone was seen a few times. V usage is TRBV6-1 and J usage is TRBJ2-4, with D perhaps TRBD1 (6 bases). CDR1 is MNHNS, CDR2 SASEGT, per germline. V was pared by 2 bases and J by 6 bases, with 17 bases between. The CDR3 runs 16 residues. Here the CDR3 DNA reads TGTGCCAGCAGTGAAAGGTCGATGGGCAGGGGAAACATTCAGTACTTC. Translated: CASSERSMGRGNIQYF.

This clone appeared many times. The chain couples TRBV24-1 to TRBJ2-7; D gene ambiguous. Trimming pared 3 bases from V and 5 bases from J, leaving 13 bases between. Germline-derived CDR1 and CDR2 are KGHDR and SFDVKD. The CDR3 has 14 amino acids. CDR3 nucleotides: TGTGCCACCAGTGATCCGGTCAAGATTCACGAGCAGTACTTC. Translation: CATSDPVKIHEQYF.

This clone appeared many times. The chain recombines TRBV2 with TRBJ2-2; D is perhaps TRBD2 (5 bases). The CDR3 has 15 amino acids. Trimming pared 2 bases from V and 6 bases from J, leaving 13 bases between. Germline CDR1 SNHLY, CDR2 FYNNEI. The CDR3 loop reads CASSERGWYAGELFF. The CDR3 nucleotides read TGTGCCAGCAGTGAACGAGGGTGGTACGCCGGGGAGCTGTTTTTT.

The sample holds many counts of this clone. This rearrangement joins TRBV5-6 to TRBJ1-1, with 8 bases identical to TRBD1. Per the germline V gene, CDR1 is SGHDT and CDR2 is YYEEEE. The CDR3 consists of 17 residues. V gave up 2 bases and J gave up 0 bases; unmatched junction bases: 9. CDR3 coding DNA: TGTGCCAGCAGCTTCTTGGTGGACAGGGAAATGAACACTGAAGCTTTCTTT. Protein product: CASSFLVDREMNTEAFF.

This clone has at least ten counts. Written as DNA, the CDR3 is TGTGCCAGCTCACGGTCCGCGGTAAGAGACAATCAGCCCCAGCATTTT. It encodes CASSRSAVRDNQPQHF. This chain uses TRBV18 with TRBJ1-5; D unresolved. V was pared by 4 bases and J by 3 bases, with 16 bases between. This CDR3 region has 16 residues. Germline assignment: CDR1 KGHSH and CDR2 LQKENI.

This clone appeared many times. The genes are TRBV2 and TRBJ1-2; D gene unclear. The CDR3 covers 12 residues. The V gene's germline CDR1 is SNHLY and CDR2 FYNNEI. The germline V and J ends were trimmed by 1 base and 7 bases, with 7 bases remaining between them. The CDR3 region is CASSEGAGGYTF. The DNA for the CDR3 is TGTGCCAGCAGTGAAGGAGCAGGTGGCTACACCTTC.

This clone was observed many times. The rearrangement links TRBV28 to TRBJ2-7; TRBD1 might be the D (7 bases). Trimming pared 7 bases from V and 4 bases from J, leaving 14 bases between. The CDR3 has 13 residues. Looked up from germline, CDR1 is MDHEN and CDR2 is SYDVKM. The CDR3 is CASTRPGGYEQYF. CDR3 nucleotide sequence: TGTGCCAGCACCCGTCCAGGGGGGTACGAGCAGTACTTC.

This clone was observed at least ten times. CDR3 protein: CASSQGQANSPLHF. The CDR3 DNA reads as TGCGCCAGCAGCCAGGGACAGGCTAATTCACCCCTCCACTTT. The chain joins TRBV5-1 to TRBJ1-6, with 8 bases matching TRBD1. The germline V gene encodes CDR1 SGHRS and CDR2 YFSETQ. V dropped 4 bases and J dropped 6; count of bases not matched to a gene: 3. This CDR3 region has 14 residues.

This clone was found a few times. The gene calls are TRBV7-6 and TRBJ1-2, with 7 nucleotides matching TRBD1. The CDR3 runs to 14 residues. CDR1 is SGHVS, CDR2 FNYEAQ, per germline. Germline trimming cut 5 bases from V and 7 bases from J; bases unmatched to any gene: 10. The CDR3 region has the DNA TGTGCCAGCAGCCCATCAGGGGGAGTCGGTGGCTACACCTTC. Amino acids: CASSPSGGVGGYTF.

This clone came up many times. The CDR3 DNA is TGTGCCAGTAGGGGACAGGGGGCGCGACGGTCACCCCTCCACTTT. Residues: CASRGQGARRSPLHF. The gene calls are TRBV19 and TRBJ1-6; 12 bases are shared with TRBD1. The V gene end was trimmed by 6 bases and the J gene end by 10 bases; junction bases not matched to a gene: 7. This CDR3 is built from 15 residues. Germline lookup yields CDR1 LNHDA and CDR2 SQIVND (reference sequence).

This clone was counted many times. The rearrangement links TRBV7-9 to TRBJ2-5; D unclear. The V end was cut by 1 base, the J end by 2 bases, with 5 bases between. CDR3 size: 13 residues. Germline CDR1 SEHNR, CDR2 FQNEAQ (reference sequence). The CDR3 is CASSLDRQETQYF. CDR3 nucleotides: TGTGCCAGCAGCTTAGACAGACAAGAGACCCAGTACTTC.

This clone was seen ten or more times. The rearrangement links TRBV12-3 or TRBV12-4 to TRBJ1-1; unclear D gene. The V gene lost 6 bases and the J gene lost 3 bases, with 14 bases spanning the gap. The CDR3 consists of 14 residues. CDR3 protein: CASRTTFGYTEAFF. Here the CDR3 DNA reads TGTGCCAGCAGGACTACATTCGGGTACACTGAAGCTTTCTTT.

This clone has at least ten counts. A read error may account for a junction end that differs from germline. The V call is TRBV6-2 or TRBV6-3, the J call TRBJ1-2, with TRBD1 matching 9 bases. There are 16 residues in the CDR3. Per the germline V gene, CDR1 is MNHEY and CDR2 is SVGEGT. As DNA, the CDR3 is TGTGCCAGCAGTCACTCGAGACAGGGGGTAAACTATGGCTACACCTTC. Translating gives CASSHSRQGVNYGYTF.

This clone was counted many times. The chain uses TRBV5-1 and TRBJ1-2; D is uncertain. V dropped 0 bases and J dropped 2 bases, with 8 bases sitting between them. There are 14 residues in the CDR3. The germline gives CDR1 SGHRS, CDR2 YFSETQ. The CDR3 nucleotides are TGCGCCAGCAGCTTGGCCGAGGGCAACTATGGCTACACCTTC. Translation: CASSLAEGNYGYTF.

This clone was recorded a few times. The CDR3 is CASSLEAGVGNTIYF. CDR3 in DNA: TGCGCCAGCAGCTTGGAGGCAGGGGTTGGGAACACCATATATTTT. J is TRBJ1-3 and V is TRBV5-1; possibly TRBD1 for D (6 bases). The CDR3 loop spans 15 amino acids. CDR1 is SGHRS and CDR2 is YFSETQ in the germline V gene. The V end lost 0 bases, the J end lost 7 bases, and 14 bases lay between the germline ends.

V is TRBV18 and J is TRBJ2-5; D remains unclear. Germline V lookup: CDR1 KGHSH, CDR2 LQKENI. The CDR3 extends over 12 amino acids. V was cut by 9 bases and J by 5 bases, with 13 bases left in between. Here the CDR3 reads CASGSLGETQYF. CDR3 DNA sequence: TGTGCCAGTGGCTCTTTGGGCGAGACCCAGTACTTC. Complete variable domain (other parts from reference TRBV18 and TRBJ2-5): NAGVMQNPRHLVRRRGQEARLRCSPMKGHSHVYWYRQLPEEGLKFMVYLQKENIIDESGMPKERFSAEFPKEGPSILRIQQVVRGDSAAYFCASGSLGETQYFGPGTRLLVL.

In this sample, this clone turned up many times. The rearrangement links TRBV9 to TRBJ1-2; 9 bases match TRBD1. Germline trimming cut 1 base from V and 6 bases from J; bases unmatched to any gene: 7. Germline V CDR1 and CDR2: SGDLS, YYNGEE. The CDR3 runs to 15 residues. The CDR3 spells CASSVTPTGGNGYTF. As DNA, the CDR3 is TGTGCCAGCAGCGTAACCCCAACAGGGGGCAATGGCTACACCTTC.

This clone showed up many times. The chain employs TRBV10-3 and TRBJ1-3, with a possible D match to TRBD1 (5 bases). Trimming removed 3 bases from V and 2 bases from J, with 11 bases in between. The CDR3 extends over 15 amino acids. The germline gives CDR1 ENHRY, CDR2 SYGVKD. This chain's CDR3 is CAISDEGFPGNTIYF. DNA of the CDR3: TGTGCCATCAGTGACGAGGGGTTCCCTGGAAACACCATATATTTT.

This clone was counted ten times or more. The chain is built from TRBV28 and TRBJ1-2, with D unresolved. This CDR3 has 16 residues. V gave up 1 base and J gave up 4 bases, with 16 bases separating them. CDR1 is MDHEN and CDR2 is SYDVKM in the germline V gene. CDR3 coding DNA: TGTGCCAGCAGTTTATCCCCTCTGATGGGCACCTATGGCTACACCTTC. Translated, it gives CASSLSPLMGTYGYTF.

This clone was counted at least ten times. This chain links TRBV7-2 with TRBJ2-7; 10 bases agree with TRBD1. Germline V gene lookup returns CDR1 SGHTA and CDR2 FQGNSA. There are 13 residues in the CDR3. After removal of 1 base from V and 6 bases from J, the junction contained 0 bases not matched to a gene. The DNA of the CDR3 is TGTGCCAGCAGCTTAGGGACAGGGGGCGAGCAGTACTTC. Residues: CASSLGTGGEQYF.

This clone was recorded at least ten times. The rearrangement joins TRBV2 to TRBJ2-3; D is ambiguous. V lost 7 bases and J 3 bases, leaving 8 bases between the germline ends. CDR3 size: 12 residues. Germline CDR1 SNHLY, CDR2 FYNNEI. The CDR3 sequence is CASTLSTDTQYF. CDR3 nucleotides: TGTGCCAGCACCCTCAGTACAGATACGCAGTATTTT.

The sample holds many counts of this clone. V gene TRBV28 combines with J gene TRBJ1-4; 10 nucleotides align to TRBD1. Trimming at V came to 3 bases and at J to 8 bases, leaving 6 bases not matched to a gene. Germline V CDR1 and CDR2: MDHEN, SYDVKM. The CDR3 sequence is 15 residues long. DNA of the CDR3: TGTGCCAGCAGTTTGGCCGGGACAGGGGAGGAAAAACTGTTTTTT. It specifies CASSLAGTGEEKLFF.